This T cell receptor (beta chain) is from a study of blood T cell repertoires in COVID-19. Turning to the study itself: The study drew acute and convalescent COVID-19 samples from the United States, Italy and Spain. Sources were T cells, B-cell-depleted T cells, or PBMCs; the material itself was cDNA or gDNA.

Deletions cut 8 bases from V and 7 bases from J, with 14 bases between. This CDR3 has 13 residues. CDR1 is MNHEY and CDR2 is SVGAGI in the germline V gene. Original processing notes: The assay estimated nucleated cells by amplifying reference gene primers. The data were produced by immunoSEQ multiplex PCR, yet TCRdb's version contains in-frame clones alone and is incomplete. The V and J calls and clone size are taken from that table; D and trimming were inferred from the DNA. The profile shows roughly 130,000 clones, 75% to 90% of them singletons. The sequencing input was peripheral blood. The chain couples TRBV6-5 to TRBJ2-2; TRBD1 is a possible D gene (5 bases). The TCR originated in a man in his sixties or seventies with acute or convalescent COVID-19. The CDR3, as DNA: TGTGCCAGCGGCTCAGGGTCGGGCGGGGAGCTGTTTTTT. This encodes CASGSGSGGELFF.